These T cell receptor beta chains were read from a single sample in a study of shared clonotypes between healthy human individuals. Sequencing used immunoSEQ multiplex PCR; TCRdb keeps in-frame clones, though not all of them. The sample consists of approximately 2,200,000 clones, about 92% of them appearing once. The sequenced sample consisted of naive CD8+ T cells from PBMCs. Receptor source: a man aged 18-30 years in good health. Some clones in this sample may be carry-over from other donors' samples. Both conserved end residues are trimmed from each CDR3.

J,V,CDR3
TRBJ2-7,TRBV7-3,ASSLVRQRNYEQY
TRBJ2-7,TRBV15,ATSRDTRTGEQY
TRBJ1-2,TRBV2,ASSGLQPGGYGYT
TRBJ1-5,TRBV18,ASSPLDSDQPQH
TRBJ1-3,TRBV4-1,ASSLTGSSGNTIY
TRBJ1-1,TRBV15,ATSSRDRSNTEAF
TRBJ2-7,TRBV14,ASSQDEGQGAYEQY
TRBJ1-2,TRBV9,ASSAFDHPRDSPNYGYT
TRBJ2-5,TRBV28,ASSLWRGSETQY
TRBJ1-1,TRBV7-9,AGLDGVEAF
TRBJ1-3,TRBV13,ASSAIQIRNTIY
TRBJ1-2,TRBV4-1,ASSFTGVVGGYT
TRBJ1-1,TRBV6-5,ASSYSTGIGEAF
TRBJ2-7,TRBV27,ASGEGTGPYEQY
TRBJ2-3,TRBV19,ASSVDRSDTQY
TRBJ2-7,TRBV9,ASSPRTGTNDYYEQY
TRBJ1-3,TRBV25-1,ASSVSTGGNTIY
TRBJ2-1,TRBV27,ASSYRDRNNEQF
TRBJ2-4,TRBV5-4,ASSLGTLTKNIQY
TRBJ2-7,TRBV5-8,ASSGTGDYDEQY
TRBJ2-1,TRBV4-1,ASSQAWGNEQF
TRBJ1-2,TRBV5-1,ASSLGQGEDYGYT
TRBJ2-1,TRBV2,ASSTDWLGEGSREQF
TRBJ2-7,TRBV4-2,ASSQGLLAGDSSYEQY
TRBJ1-2,TRBV9,ASSVAAGSNYGYT
TRBJ2-1,TRBV6-1,ASSERDF
TRBJ1-4,TRBV28,ASSLWVRATNEKLF
TRBJ1-6,TRBV20-1,SAYRVSPLH
TRBJ2-7,TRBV7-2,ASSASRLTYYEQY
TRBJ2-7,TRBV5-1,ASSLSGRPYEQY
TRBJ1-1,TRBV30,AWSVSFNTEAF
TRBJ2-7,TRBV9,ASSANPSRMSSYEQY
TRBJ2-7,TRBV5-1,ASSLDTGLSSYEQY
TRBJ2-3,TRBV7-9,ASSLDGAGGTDTQY
TRBJ2-3,TRBV25-1,ASSESGTDTDTQY
TRBJ2-7,TRBV11-2,ASTRAGLTHEQY